The 9 T cell receptor beta chains in this list originate from one sample, sequenced in a study of CD8 T cells in Susac syndrome. Random-hexamer reverse transcription was applied to about 0.5 to 1 ug RNA. TCRdb reanalysed the immunoSEQ multiplex PCR reads using MiXCR and keeps one entry per CDR3 protein. Of about 120,000 distinct CDR3 sequences listed, around 90% are singletons. Sequenced input: CD4+ T cells from PBMCs. The receptor set was obtained from a human donor in good health.

This clonotype was recorded once. The chain recombines TRBV5-7 with TRBJ2-2; 10 bases fit TRBD2. TRBV5-7 falls under the ORF class, with uncertain function. J lost 4 bases, V lost 0 bases, and 3 bases had no gene match. The CDR3 contains 16 residues. The CDR3 coding sequence is TGTGCCAGCAGCTTGGAAGGGACTAGCGTCACCGGGGAGCTGTTTTTT. This codes for CASSLEGTSVTGELFF.

This chain joins TRBV29-1 and TRBJ2-7; 9 positions agree with TRBD1. The CDR3 extends over 14 amino acids. CDR1 SQVTM and CDR2 ANQGSEA come from the germline V gene. J lost 4 bases, V lost 7 bases, and 11 bases had no gene match. CDR3: CSAWDTGGVYEQYF. DNA of the CDR3: TGCAGCGCGTGGGATACAGGGGGCGTGTACGAGCAGTACTTC.

The chain carries TRBV4-3 and TRBJ1-1; D unclear. CDR3 length: 15 residues. The V gene lost 1 base and the J gene lost 1 base, with 10 bases spanning the gap. Germline V gene sequence: CDR1 LGHNA, CDR2 YSLEER. The chain's CDR3 is CASSQGEGWNTEAFF. The DNA of the CDR3 is TGCGCCAGCAGCCAAGGGGAGGGTTGGAACACTGAAGCTTTCTTT.

The genes are TRBV7-9 and TRBJ2-1; D assignment may be TRBD1 or TRBD2 (6 bases each). Trimming pared 3 bases from V and 7 bases from J, leaving 19 bases between. The length of the CDR3 is 16 residues. Germline CDR1 and CDR2: SEHNR and FQNEAQ (reference sequence). The CDR3 protein is CASSFKGGQQKNEQFF. CDR3 coding DNA: TGTGCCAGCAGCTTTAAGGGGGGACAACAGAAGAATGAGCAGTTCTTC. Drawing the rest from reference TRBV7-9 and TRBJ2-1, the complete variable domain is DTGVSQNPRHKITKRGQNVTFRCDPISEHNRLYWYRQTLGQGPEFLTYFQNEAQLEKSRLLSDRFSAERPKGSFSTLEIQRTEQGDSAMYLCASSFKGGQQKNEQFFGPGTRLTVL.

The V gene is TRBV9, the J gene TRBJ2-7, with 9 bases fitting TRBD1. The CDR3 totals 15 residues. The V gene end was trimmed by 3 bases and the J gene end by 2 bases; junction bases not matched to a gene: 6. CDR1 is SGDLS and CDR2 is YYNGEE in the germline V gene. The CDR3 coding sequence is TGTGCCAGCAGCGCTCGCGGGGACAGGGCCTACGAGCAGTACTTC. It is translated as CASSARGDRAYEQYF.

The chain combines TRBV12-3 or TRBV12-4 with TRBJ1-6; tentative D call: TRBD1 (5 bases). The length of the CDR3 is 13 residues. Deletions cut 7 bases from V and 7 bases from J, with 11 bases between. CDR3 protein: CASTPRGNSPLHF. Here the CDR3 DNA reads TGTGCCAGCACTCCTCGGGGGAATTCACCCCTCCACTTT.

This chain joins TRBV6-1 and TRBJ1-2; tentatively, D is TRBD1 (6 bases). Trimming took off 0 bases at V and 6 bases at J, with 14 bases between the two ends. CDR3 length: 15 amino acids. Germline CDR1 reads MNHNS; CDR2 reads SASEGT. CDR3 in amino acids: CASSEALSGANGYTF. CDR3 DNA sequence: TGTGCCAGCAGTGAAGCGCTATCAGGGGCGAATGGCTACACCTTC.

The V and J genes are TRBV6-5 and TRBJ1-1, with D tentatively TRBD1 (6 bases). V lost 5 bases and J 5 bases, leaving 15 bases between the germline ends. The length of the CDR3 is 14 residues. Germline V gene data show CDR1 as MNHEY and CDR2 as SVGAGI. The CDR3 loop reads CASSPTGIQTEAFF. The CDR3 DNA follows: TGTGCCAGCAGTCCAACAGGGATCCAGACTGAAGCTTTCTTT.

The J gene is TRBJ2-7, the V gene TRBV27; 9 bases align to TRBD1. Germline CDR1 reads MNHEY; CDR2 reads SMNVEV (reference sequence). V trimming: 5 bases; J trimming: 4 bases; junction bases outside the gene matches: 6. The CDR3 has 14 residues. The CDR3 here is CASSPGQGRYEQYF. CDR3 nucleotide sequence: TGTGCCAGCAGTCCGGGACAGGGTCGATACGAGCAGTACTTC.